The rows below give T cell receptor beta chains drawn from one sample of a study of blood T cell repertoires in COVID-19. Data came from immunoSEQ multiplex PCR; TCRdb stores just in-frame clones and leaves some out. The table has more than 250,000 clones, around 80% seen once. The source material was peripheral blood. These receptor sequences come from a woman aged 45-65 years with acute or convalescent COVID-19. CDR3s include the opening cysteine and the closing phenylalanine or tryptophan. The D gene is left open where the match is weak. Clone size appears in some rows only: once, few, many, or a class for an expanded clone.

TRBJ1-2	.	TRBV7-9	few	CASSETGGQYGYTF	TGTGCCAGCAGCGAGACTGGCGGACAGTATGGCTACACCTTC
TRBJ2-5	.	TRBV3-1/TRBV3-2	.	CASSNREETQYF	TGTGCCAGCAGCAACAGGGAAGAGACCCAGTACTTC
TRBJ2-3	TRBD2	TRBV30	.	CAYSGSGTDTQYF	TGTGCCTATAGCGGGAGTGGCACAGATACGCAGTATTTT
TRBJ1-6	.	TRBV3-1/TRBV3-2	few	CASSAQANSPLHF	TGTGCCAGCAGCGCCCAAGCTAATTCACCCCTCCACTTT
TRBJ2-5	.	TRBV18	.	CASSSEAETQYF	TGTGCCAGCTCCTCCGAGGCAGAGACCCAGTACTTC
TRBJ2-3	.	TRBV9	.	CASGRGRVDTQYF	TGTGCCAGCGGAAGGGGCCGAGTCGATACGCAGTATTTT
TRBJ2-2	.	TRBV5-1	few	CASSRNSDSGELFF	TGCGCCAGCAGCCGGAACTCGGACAGCGGGGAGCTGTTTTTT
TRBJ2-3	TRBD1	TRBV2	.	CASTPTGIGDTQYF	TGTGCCAGCACCCCGACAGGGATAGGGGATACGCAGTATTTT
TRBJ1-1	.	TRBV18	.	CASSPQQGYGNTEAFF	TGTGCCAGCTCACCACAGCAGGGATACGGGAACACTGAAGCTTTCTTT
TRBJ1-2	TRBD1	TRBV4-1	.	CASSPGTGNYGYTF	TGCGCCAGCAGCCCCGGGACAGGCAACTATGGCTACACCTTC
TRBJ1-1	.	TRBV10-3	few	CAIRRDINTEAFF	TGTGCCATCAGAAGGGACATCAACACTGAAGCTTTCTTT
TRBJ1-3	.	TRBV5-1	.	CASSSGGTSSGNTIYF	TGCGCCAGCAGCTCCGGAGGGACGAGCTCTGGAAACACCATATATTTT
TRBJ1-1	TRBD1	TRBV12-3/TRBV12-4	.	CATGVGNTEAFF	TGTGCTACAGGGGTCGGGAACACTGAAGCTTTCTTT
TRBJ1-1	.	TRBV5-6	.	CASSLYRATEAFF	TGTGCCAGCAGCTTGTACAGGGCCACTGAAGCTTTCTTT
TRBJ2-6	.	TRBV5-4	.	CASSSRSNSGANVLTF	TGTGCCAGCAGCTCCCGGAGTAACTCTGGGGCCAACGTCCTGACTTTC
TRBJ2-6	.	TRBV7-2	.	CASSFSLAGANVLTF	TGTGCCAGCAGCTTTTCTTTGGCCGGGGCCAACGTCCTGACTTTC
TRBJ2-3	TRBD2	TRBV5-4	.	CASSIAGGPDTQYF	TGTGCCAGCAGCATAGCGGGGGGGCCAGATACGCAGTATTTT
TRBJ2-2	TRBD1	TRBV10-1	.	CASPISAPPQGVTGELFF	TGCGCCAGTCCCATATCAGCGCCCCCGCAGGGGGTCACCGGGGAGCTGTTTTTT
TRBJ1-1	.	TRBV10-1	.	CASSGTGGNAEAFF	TGCGCCAGCAGTGGAACGGGGGGCAACGCTGAAGCTTTCTTT
TRBJ2-3	TRBD1	TRBV24-1	.	CATSDPRGSADTQYF	TGTGCCACCAGTGATCCCAGGGGGTCCGCGGATACGCAGTATTTT
TRBJ1-2	.	TRBV18	.	CASSPEGYYGYTF	TGTGCCAGCTCACCGGAGGGGTACTATGGCTACACCTTC
TRBJ1-1	.	TRBV5-5	.	CASSRGFSNTEAFF	TGTGCCAGCAGCAGGGGTTTCTCGAACACTGAAGCTTTCTTT
TRBJ1-2	.	TRBV7-9	.	CASSYTGYGYTF	TGTGCCAGCAGCTATACCGGCTATGGCTACACCTTC
TRBJ2-3	TRBD1	TRBV14	.	CASSQGRQGAGDTQYF	TGTGCCAGCAGCCAAGGACGACAGGGGGCAGGGGATACGCAGTATTTT
TRBJ1-5	TRBD1	TRBV7-2	.	CASKGQGGNQPQHF	TGTGCCAGCAAGGGACAGGGAGGCAATCAGCCCCAGCATTTT
TRBJ1-5	.	TRBV6-1	.	CASSERQGQPQHF	TGTGCCAGCAGTGAGAGGCAGGGTCAGCCCCAGCATTTT
TRBJ1-2	TRBD1	TRBV5-1	.	CASSPRTGANYGYTF	TGCGCCAGCAGCCCTCGGACAGGAGCTAACTATGGCTACACCTTC
TRBJ2-1	.	TRBV7-9	.	CASSPEVDEQFF	TGTGCCAGCAGCCCCGAGGTGGATGAGCAGTTCTTC
TRBJ1-6	.	TRBV5-1	.	CASSLSPYSPLHF	TGCGCCAGCAGCTTATCCCCATATTCACCCCTCCACTTT
TRBJ1-2	.	TRBV19	.	CASTDVRAQRANYGYTF	TGTGCCAGTACCGACGTGCGGGCCCAGCGAGCTAACTATGGCTACACCTTC
TRBJ2-6	.	TRBV30	.	CAWSTTGANVLTF	TGTGCCTGGAGTACTACCGGGGCCAACGTCCTGACTTTC
TRBJ2-5	.	TRBV11-1	.	CASSLSAQETQYF	TGTGCCAGCAGCTTGAGCGCTCAAGAGACCCAGTACTTC
TRBJ1-2	.	TRBV18	.	CASSRSTAANYGYTF	TGTGCCAGCTCACGGTCGACAGCAGCTAACTATGGCTACACCTTC
TRBJ2-7	TRBD1	TRBV6-6	once	CASSYTDRGGEQYF	TGTGCCAGCAGTTATACGGACAGGGGCGGCGAGCAGTACTTC
TRBJ1-4	.	TRBV10-3	.	CAISEGGSRTNEKLFF	TGTGCCATCAGTGAGGGTGGGAGTAGAACTAATGAAAAACTGTTTTTT
TRBJ1-2	.	TRBV21-1	.	CASSKSGGSNYGYTF	TGTGCCAGCAGCAAAAGTGGTGGCAGTAACTATGGCTACACCTTC
TRBJ1-2	TRBD1	TRBV6-5	.	CASSSTGEGGYTF	TGTGCCAGCAGTTCCACAGGGGAAGGGGGCTACACCTTC
TRBJ1-1	TRBD1	TRBV18	.	CASSLGTGGVLVTEAFF	TGTGCCAGCTCCCTTGGGACAGGGGGCGTCCTTGTCACTGAAGCTTTCTTT
TRBJ2-5	TRBD1	TRBV25-1	.	CASSQRDSLQETQYF	TGTGCCAGCAGCCAACGGGACAGCCTCCAAGAGACCCAGTACTTC
TRBJ2-3	TRBD1	TRBV30	.	CAWTPGQITDTQYF	TGTGCCTGGACCCCGGGACAGATCACAGATACGCAGTATTTT
TRBJ1-3	TRBD1	TRBV10-1	.	CASSEDREVDSGNTIYF	TGCGCCAGCAGTGAGGACAGGGAGGTGGACTCTGGAAACACCATATATTTT
TRBJ1-2	.	TRBV5-6	.	CASSLGAAYGYTF	TGTGCCAGCAGCTTAGGGGCAGCTTATGGCTACACCTTC
TRBJ2-3	TRBD1	TRBV3-1/TRBV3-2	.	CASSQTGGTDTQYF	TGTGCCAGCAGCCAGACAGGGGGCACAGATACGCAGTATTTT
TRBJ1-1	.	TRBV29-1	.	CSVGGRQMPEAFF	TGCAGCGTTGGCGGTAGGCAGATGCCTGAAGCTTTCTTT
TRBJ1-3	TRBD1	TRBV24-1	.	CATSPSRTGTGGNTIYF	TGTGCCACCAGTCCATCCCGGACAGGGACGGGCGGAAACACCATATATTTT
TRBJ2-2	.	TRBV7-2	.	CASSQWRGGNTGELFF	TGTGCCAGCAGCCAGTGGCGAGGAGGGAATACCGGGGAGCTGTTTTTT
TRBJ1-2	.	TRBV27	.	CATSGGSLGYTF	TGTGCCACCAGTGGGGGCAGTCTTGGCTACACCTTC
TRBJ1-6	TRBD1	TRBV4-1	.	CASSLGQGVPYNSPLHF	TGCGCCAGCAGCCTTGGACAGGGAGTCCCATATAATTCACCCCTCCACTTT
TRBJ1-1	.	TRBV20-1	.	CSARDASEAFF	TGCAGTGCTAGAGACGCCAGTGAAGCTTTCTTT
TRBJ2-6	.	TRBV2	.	CASRRDPGESGANVLTF	TGTGCCAGCAGACGGGATCCGGGGGAATCTGGGGCCAACGTCCTGACTTTC
TRBJ1-1	.	TRBV2	.	CASSGGTNTEAFF	TGTGCCAGCTCGGGCGGGACGAACACTGAAGCTTTCTTT
TRBJ1-5	TRBD1	TRBV28	.	CASSPEGQGNQPQHF	TGTGCCAGCAGTCCGGAGGGACAGGGCAATCAGCCCCAGCATTTT
TRBJ1-1	.	TRBV25-1	.	CASSESAEEPYTEAFF	TGTGCCAGCAGTGAATCGGCAGAGGAGCCTTACACTGAAGCTTTCTTT
TRBJ1-1	TRBD1	TRBV7-9	.	CASDRDGNTEAFF	TGTGCCAGTGACAGGGACGGGAACACTGAAGCTTTCTTT
TRBJ2-2	TRBD2	TRBV4-1	few	CASSRGLAGDSGELFF	TGCGCCAGCAGCCGAGGACTAGCGGGAGACTCCGGGGAGCTGTTTTTT
TRBJ1-5	.	TRBV6-1	.	CASSDPDSTGKPQHF	TGTGCCAGCAGTGATCCGGACTCCACAGGGAAGCCCCAGCATTTT
TRBJ1-2	TRBD1	TRBV27	.	CASSSWTGQRNGYTF	TGTGCCAGCAGTTCATGGACAGGGCAGCGGAACGGCTACACCTTC
TRBJ2-1	TRBD1	TRBV7-2	once	CASSPGTGPWNEQFF	TGTGCCAGCAGCCCCGGGACAGGACCCTGGAATGAGCAGTTCTTC
TRBJ1-5	TRBD1	TRBV7-2	.	CASSLDRGSNQPQHF	TGTGCCAGCAGCTTGGACAGGGGAAGCAATCAGCCCCAGCATTTT
TRBJ1-1	TRBD1	TRBV5-6	.	CASTRDSFPEAFF	TGTGCCAGCACCCGGGACAGTTTCCCTGAAGCTTTCTTT